This record looks at one TCR beta chain sequence and its context. This clonotype was observed a few times. No antigen is known for it. Per-base qualities were not stored, and no clone one base away is much larger. Reads for this sample came from an Illumina HiSeq 2500. TCR beta libraries were prepared by quantitative 5'-RACE with molecular barcodes. The authors' analysis ran thus. A new computational method, built on a probabilistic model of VDJ rearrangement, was used to identify disease-linked TCR variants. TCRdb itself trimmed the public reads at Q25 with fastp, ran MiXCR and retained productive beta chains. Rows with one shared CDR3 protein collapse into an entry with the most common genes and DNA. V and J calls and clone size were set by TCRdb, not the authors. Counted in this sample were roughly 670,000 distinct CDR3 sequences; around 20% of them appeared once. The ten largest account for under 20% of the sample.

These data come from a study of CD8 T cells in ankylosing spondylitis (dated by TCRdb to 2017 to 2019). For the wider study: The study profiled T cell receptor beta repertoires in healthy donors and ankylosing spondylitis patients to find disease-linked TCR variants. Peripheral blood was sampled, and synovial fluid was additionally collected from ankylosing spondylitis patients. In total, the full study cohort was made up of roughly 100 healthy donors and approximately 27 ankylosing spondylitis patients.

The research as a whole found: The disease-linked clones showed a CD8+ phenotype and occurred at relatively low frequencies in peripheral blood. Some of the motif variants had been reported before in the synovial fluid and blood of reactive arthritis patients, a finding that suggests common disease-initiation mechanisms. A TCR beta motif made up of about eight highly homologous amino acid variants appeared to be characteristic of blood from ankylosing spondylitis patients. Significant enrichment of the disease-linked clones was reported in matched synovial fluid samples from ankylosing spondylitis patients.

The receptor was derived from a male donor with ankylosing spondylitis. Material for sequencing was blood, either unsorted or a sorted T cell fraction (not recorded which).

The nucleotide sequence reads TGTGCCAGCAGTTCCCGGGGGGCTGGAAACACCATATATTTT. Protein translation: CASSSRGAGNTIYF. The sequence joins TRBV27 to TRBJ1-3; perhaps TRBD1 is the D gene, with 5 bases matching. Per the germline V gene (reference sequence), MNHEY is the CDR1 and SMNVEV is the CDR2. From the cysteine up to the phenylalanine, the CDR3 has a length of 14 residues. Left in the record is the CDR3 DNA by itself, 42 bases read in frame from the first base. V lost 4 bases and J lost 2 bases; the stretch between them is 9 bases long.